The 4 T cell receptor beta chains presented below share a single source sample, sequenced in a study of spatial heterogeneity in lung cancer. Stated time point: blood at routine non-recurrence follow-up after resection. Whole RNA from tumor, nontumor lung or frozen PBMC was sequenced unsorted. TCRdb called the 5' RACE reads again in MiXCR, with one record for every CDR3 protein. The sample has some 120,000 distinct CDR3 sequences, more than 10% seen once. The sequencing here drew on PBMCs, taken at follow-up. These receptors originate from a male donor with early-stage non-small cell lung cancer.

This clonotype was detected many times. The genes are TRBV28 and TRBJ2-5, with 11 bases matching TRBD1. The V gene's germline CDR1 is MDHEN and CDR2 SYDVKM. Losses at the gene ends were 5 bases for V and 3 bases for J; bases not matched to a gene: 8. This CDR3 spans 16 amino acids. The CDR3 sequence: CASSLVPGQGEETQYF. CDR3 bases: TGTGCCAGCAGTCTTGTCCCGGGACAGGGGGAAGAGACCCAGTACTTC. The entire variable domain, with the rest obtained from reference TRBV28 and TRBJ2-5, is as follows: DVKVTQSSRYLVKRTGEKVFLECVQDMDHENMFWYRQDPGLGLRLIYFSYDVKMKEKGDIPEGYSVSREKKERFSLILESASTNQTSMYLCASSLVPGQGEETQYFGPGTRLLVL.

This clonotype was seen many times. The chain has TRBV29-1 and TRBJ2-1, with D perhaps matching TRBD1 (5 bases). Trimming took off 6 bases at V and 0 bases at J, with 12 bases between the two ends. Germline V gene lookup returns CDR1 SQVTM and CDR2 ANQGSEA. This CDR3 region has 14 residues. CDR3 nucleotides: TGCAGCGTCCGCAGGGATCACTCCTACAATGAGCAGTTCTTC. This codes for CSVRRDHSYNEQFF.

The genes are TRBV20-1 and TRBJ2-1; no clear D gene. The V and J ends lost 5 bases and 9 bases respectively, with 8 bases between them. Germline loops: CDR1 DFQATT, CDR2 SNEGSKA (reference sequence). The CDR3 is 10 amino acids. CDR3 protein: CSAPSPEQFF. The CDR3 DNA is TGCAGTGCTCCGAGTCCTGAGCAGTTCTTC.

This sequence joins TRBV7-2 and TRBJ2-6; 7 positions match TRBD1. The V gene's germline CDR1 is SGHTA and CDR2 FQGNSA. V was clipped by 5 bases and J by 4 bases; unmatched bases: 14. This CDR3 region has 18 residues. CDR3 sequence reads: CASSNDRVFGSGANVLTF. CDR3 DNA: TGTGCCAGCAGCAATGACAGGGTTTTTGGATCGGGGGCCAACGTCCTGACTTTC.